One T cell receptor (beta chain) is described in this entry. Its target is not known. V dropped 3 bases and J dropped 4 bases, with 12 bases sitting between them. The CDR3 runs to 13 residues. Germline lookup yields CDR1 DFQATT and CDR2 SNEGSKA (reference sequence). The sample belongs to a study of post-analysis software for immune sequencing data. Findings of the study overall: Among roughly 5 TRBV segments more frequent in patients than controls were TRBV5-6, TRBV5-1 and TRBV20-1.

cDNA libraries for TCR beta contained unique molecular identifiers. TCRdb reprocessed the PCR reads via MiXCR and lists one record per CDR3 protein. The sample records approximately 660,000 distinct CDR3 sequences, 55% to 70% being singletons. The chain employs TRBV20-1 and TRBJ1-2, with unresolved D. The sequenced material came from blood. This clonotype originated in a girl aged 2-15 years with multiple sclerosis. CDR3 sequence: CSASAGGGYGYTF. CDR3 DNA: TGCAGTGCTAGTGCTGGAGGCGGCTATGGCTACACCTTC.